These T cell receptor beta chains were read from a single sample in a study of shared clonotypes between healthy human individuals. The repertoire was sequenced with immunoSEQ multiplex PCR; TCRdb's copy has only in-frame clones and lacks some. The sample lists under 2,000,000 clones; around 96% were seen once. Sequences were obtained from naive CD8+ T cells sorted from blood. The receptors were gathered from a man between 18 and 35 years old in good health. The CDR3 runs from the conserved cysteine through the conserved F or W. The D gene is left open where the match is weak. Clone size is given for some rows only: seen once, a few or many times, or a class if the clone is expanded.

TRBJ1-1 TRBV6-4 - - TGTGCCAGCATGCTGGGAATTCTGAACACTGAAGCTTTCTTT CASMLGILNTEAFF
TRBJ2-7 TRBV6-5 - TRBD1 TGTGCCAGCAGTTGGGACAGGGGCTACGAGCAGTACTTC CASSWDRGYEQYF
TRBJ2-7 TRBV7-2 - TRBD2 TGTGCCAGCAGTCCCACGGAGTTTGCGGGAGGGCCCTACGAGCAGTACTTC CASSPTEFAGGPYEQYF
TRBJ1-5 TRBV5-8 - TRBD1 TGTGCCAGCAGAGGACCTAGACAGGGTTACAGTCGCAATCAGCCCCAGCATTTT CASRGPRQGYSRNQPQHF
TRBJ1-5 TRBV4-1 - - TGCGCCAGCAGCCAAGGGCCGGGAGGGGGACAGCCCCAGCATTTT CASSQGPGGGQPQHF
TRBJ1-4 TRBV30 - - TGTGCCTGGAGTCCGTTTAATGAAAAACTGTTTTTT CAWSPFNEKLFF
TRBJ1-5 TRBV29-1 - - TGCAGCCCCCCGCCCCCCTACTTCGACAGAACCTATCAGCCCCAGCATTTT CSPPPPYFDRTYQPQHF
TRBJ2-3 TRBV6-5 - TRBD1 TGTGCCAGCAGTCCGACAGGGGGCGCGGATACGCAGTATTTT CASSPTGGADTQYF
TRBJ2-7 TRBV5-6 - - TGTGCCAGCAGCTTGGGGTGGTCCTACGAGCAGTACTTC CASSLGWSYEQYF
TRBJ2-3 TRBV27 - TRBD2 TGTGCCAGCAGTCTCGGACTAGCGATGAGCACAGATACGCAGTATTTT CASSLGLAMSTDTQYF
TRBJ2-3 TRBV19 - - TGTGCCAGTAGTTTAGGGGGGAGCACAGATACGCAGTATTTT CASSLGGSTDTQYF
TRBJ2-7 TRBV13 - - TGTGCCAGCAGCTTCGGCAGTAGCTCCTACGAGCAGTACTTC CASSFGSSSYEQYF
TRBJ1-5 TRBV18 - - TGTGCCAGCTCACCACCGGTAGGGGCCGCGGGCAATCAGCCCCAGCATTTT CASSPPVGAAGNQPQHF
TRBJ2-5 TRBV6-4 - - TGTGCCAGCAGTGACTCGGGCAGGGTAGCGAACTGGGGAAAGGAGACCCAGTACTTC CASSDSGRVANWGKETQYF
TRBJ1-2 TRBV6-5 - - TGTGCCAGCAGTTATAGTCTTGCCTCAGGCTATGGCTACACCTTC CASSYSLASGYGYTF
TRBJ1-1 TRBV6-1 - - TGTGCCAGCAGTGAGATAGGGGTAATGAACACTGAAGCTTTCTTT CASSEIGVMNTEAFF
TRBJ1-4 TRBV6-5 once - TGTGCCAGCAAAGTGGGGTTCGTTGATGAAAAACTGTTTTTT CASKVGFVDEKLFF
TRBJ2-3 TRBV2 - - TGTGCCAGCAGTGAAGCAGGACAGGAAGGGGGGAGGGCAGATACGCAGTATTTT CASSEAGQEGGRADTQYF
TRBJ2-1 TRBV4-1 - TRBD2 TGCGCCAGCAGCCAACTAGCGGGGGCCTCCTACAATGAGCAGTTCTTC CASSQLAGASYNEQFF
TRBJ2-1 TRBV7-9 - - TGTGCCAGCAGCTTATCCTATCAGATCTACAATGAGCAGTTCTTC CASSLSYQIYNEQFF
TRBJ2-2 TRBV10-3 - TRBD2 TGTGCCATCAGTGAGTGGGCTAGCGGAGAACACCGGGAGCTGTTTTTT CAISEWASGEHRELFF
TRBJ1-1 TRBV7-6 - TRBD1 TGTGCCAGCAGCTCTACAGGGGGCAACACTGAAGCTTTCTTT CASSSTGGNTEAFF
TRBJ2-7 TRBV18 - TRBD1 TGTGCCAGCTCACCACTAGGGGGCAATATGGACTACGAGCAGTACTTC CASSPLGGNMDYEQYF
TRBJ2-2 TRBV6-5 - - TGTGCCAGCAGTTACAGTACCGGGGAGCTGTTTTTT CASSYSTGELFF
TRBJ2-4 TRBV7-2 - - TGTGCCAGCAGCTTCGACACCTGGGAAGGAGGCATTCAGTACTTC CASSFDTWEGGIQYF
TRBJ2-4 TRBV5-4 - - TGTGCCAGCAGCTGGCAGGAGACCAAAAACATTCAGTACTTC CASSWQETKNIQYF
TRBJ2-2 TRBV15 - - TGTGCCACCAGCACACCAGGGGCCGGGGAGCTGTTTTTT CATSTPGAGELFF
TRBJ2-7 TRBV4-3 - - TGCGCCAGCAGCCAAGCTGGCGGGGAGCAGTACTTC CASSQAGGEQYF
TRBJ1-4 TRBV6-6 - - TGTGCCAGCAGTTACTCGGTGGAGAGTGAAAAACTGTTTTTT CASSYSVESEKLFF
TRBJ2-5 TRBV6-5 once - TGTGCCAGCAGTTACGTGACCTCTCAAGAGACCCAGTACTTC CASSYVTSQETQYF
TRBJ1-1 TRBV9 - - TGTGCCAGCAGCGTAGCTGAGATTACTGAAGCTTTCTTT CASSVAEITEAFF
TRBJ2-7 TRBV5-8 - - TGTGCCAGCAGCTTAGGAATTGACGTCAAGCAGTACTTC CASSLGIDVKQYF
TRBJ2-5 TRBV6-6 - - TGTGCCAGCAGTTACCCACCGGGACTCCAAGAGACCCAGTACTTC CASSYPPGLQETQYF
TRBJ2-1 TRBV4-3 - TRBD2 TGCGCCAGCAGCCAGGGACTAGCGCTTGAGCAGTTCTTC CASSQGLALEQFF
TRBJ1-5 TRBV19 - TRBD1 TGTGCCAGTGTTGACAGGGATAGCAATCAGCCCCAGCATTTT CASVDRDSNQPQHF
TRBJ2-7 TRBV13 - - TGTGCCAGCAGCCCTCCCCACTCCTACGAGCAGTACTTC CASSPPHSYEQYF
TRBJ2-5 TRBV4-3 - - TGCGCCAGCAGCTCAGACAGCGAAGAGACCCAGTACTTC CASSSDSEETQYF
TRBJ1-1 TRBV7-9 - - TGTGCCAGCAGCCGATCGGACAGCGAGAACACTGAAGCTTTCTTT CASSRSDSENTEAFF
TRBJ2-7 TRBV7-9 - TRBD2 TGTGCCAGCAGCCTTAGCGGGAGCCTCTACGAGCAGTACTTC CASSLSGSLYEQYF
TRBJ2-1 TRBV13 once TRBD1 TGTGCCAGCAGCTTCACAGGGGAGAACTACAATGAGCAGTTCTTC CASSFTGENYNEQFF
TRBJ1-4 TRBV10-3 - - TGTGCCATCAGTGAGGGAGGGGATACTGAAAAACTGTTTTTT CAISEGGDTEKLFF
TRBJ2-3 TRBV5-1 - - TGCGCCAGCAGCTTGGCAAGTTTGTCATCGATCACAGATACGCAGTATTTT CASSLASLSSITDTQYF
TRBJ1-3 TRBV27 - - TGTGCCTTTTTCGGAGTGGACATTGCTGGAAACACCATATATTTT CAFFGVDIAGNTIYF
TRBJ2-7 TRBV4-1 - TRBD2 TGCGCCAGCAGCCAAGATCGCCTAGCGGGAGAGCAGTACTTC CASSQDRLAGEQYF